Presented here are 14 T cell receptor beta chains from one specimen sequenced in a study of Ad26.COV2.S vaccination and SARS-CoV-2 variants. Described treatment: some 20 received Ad26.COV2.S at low or high dose, single or two shots; about 5 received placebo; per-sample allocation not given. Repertoires come from day 63 after the first vaccine or placebo injection. The repertoire was sequenced with immunoSEQ multiplex PCR; TCRdb's copy has only in-frame clones and lacks some. This table holds 350,000 to 450,000 clones, about 88% found once. The source was peripheral blood, collected in a trial of Ad26.COV2.S vaccine versus placebo. These receptors originate from a person between 18 and 65 years old who received the Ad26.COV2.S COVID-19 vaccine or a placebo.

The chain has TRBV7-2 and TRBJ2-7; D perhaps matches TRBD2 (6 bases). V was shortened by 5 bases and J by 1 base, with 12 bases between the two germline ends. CDR3 length: 14 residues. From germline, CDR1 is SGHTA and CDR2 FQGNSA. The CDR3, as DNA: TGTGCCAGCAGCCTCCGGGACTGGTCCTACGAGCAGTACTTC. Translated: CASSLRDWSYEQYF. Full variable domain (remainder filled in from reference TRBV7-2 and TRBJ2-7): GAGVSQSPSNKVTEKGKDVELRCDPISGHTALYWYRQSLGQGLEFLIYFQGNSAPDKSGLPSDRFSAERTGGSVSTLTIQRTQQEDSAVYLCASSLRDWSYEQYFGPGTRLTVT.

The J gene is TRBJ1-4, the V gene TRBV28, with TRBD1 matching 9 bases. The CDR3 runs to 16 residues. Germline V gene lookup returns CDR1 MDHEN and CDR2 SYDVKM. The junction had 10 bases not matched to a gene; V was cut back by 4 bases and J by 7 bases. The CDR3 bases are TGTGCCAGCAGTTCCCCGTCCGGGACAGGGATTGAAAAACTGTTTTTT. Protein: CASSSPSGTGIEKLFF.

The count of this clone is one. The chain carries TRBV7-9 and TRBJ2-2; possibly TRBD1 for D (6 bases). Trimming shortened V by 3 bases and J by 0 bases, and 11 bases separated the two germline ends. The CDR3 has 16 residues. The germline CDR1 and CDR2 sequences are SEHNR and FQNEAQ (reference sequence). CDR3 DNA: TGTGCCAGCAGCTTCCCCAGGGGACCGAACACCGGGGAGCTGTTTTTT. It is translated as CASSFPRGPNTGELFF.

J is TRBJ2-7 and V is TRBV30; D remains unclear. Trimming left V 3 bases short and J 5 bases short, with 14 bases between. This CDR3 has 13 amino acids. Germline loops: CDR1 GTSNPN, CDR2 SVGIG (reference sequence). The CDR3 loop reads CAWRMGIQDEQYF. The CDR3 DNA reads TGTGCCTGGAGAATGGGGATTCAGGACGAGCAGTACTTC.

The chain combines TRBV27 with TRBJ2-7; no reliable D call. Trimming cost V 5 bases and J 2 bases, with 13 bases left between them. Germline values: CDR1 MNHEY, CDR2 SMNVEV (reference sequence). The CDR3 contains 14 residues. CDR3 region: CASSLVIVTYEQYF. CDR3 DNA sequence: TGTGCCAGCAGTCTCGTAATCGTTACCTACGAGCAGTACTTC.

Remarks on this clone: The same CDR3 is also encoded by other DNA sequences in this sample. The V call is TRBV3-1 (or the pseudogene TRBV3-2), the J call TRBJ2-1, with D hard to call. The CDR3 extends over 11 amino acids. Looked up from germline, CDR1 is LGHDT and CDR2 is YNNKEL (reference sequence). Trimming took 4 bases from V and 7 from J, leaving 5 bases between them. The CDR3 DNA reads TGTGCCAGCAGCCCAGGTAATGAGCAGTTCTTC. It yields the protein CASSPGNEQFF.

This chain uses TRBV12-5 with TRBJ2-5; perhaps TRBD1 as D (5 bases). Germline values: CDR1 LGHNT, CDR2 FRNRAP. Trimming left V 2 bases short and J 5 bases short, with 9 bases between. The CDR3 has 13 amino acids. CDR3 in amino acids: CASGLQGSETQYF. The CDR3 nucleotides read TGTGCTAGTGGTTTGCAGGGTTCGGAGACCCAGTACTTC.

The chain links TRBV11-2 to TRBJ1-1; D gene ambiguous. The CDR3 totals 12 residues. Germline V gives CDR1 SGHAT, CDR2 FQNNGV. The V gene lost 4 bases and the J gene lost 7 bases, with 10 bases spanning the gap. The CDR3 region is CASSYISLEAFF. CDR3 DNA: TGTGCCAGCAGCTATATAAGCCTTGAAGCTTTCTTT.

This chain uses TRBV6-2 or TRBV6-3 with TRBJ2-4, with 13 bases lining up with TRBD2. CDR1 is MNHEY, CDR2 SVGEGT, per germline. V gave up 2 bases and J gave up 8 bases; unmatched junction bases: 6. CDR3 length: 16 amino acids. DNA for the CDR3: TGTGCCAGCAGTTACCCGACTAGCGGGAGGATGGACATTCAGTACTTC. Protein: CASSYPTSGRMDIQYF.

This sequence joins TRBV9 and TRBJ2-5; a weak D match, TRBD2 (6 bases). Germline values: CDR1 SGDLS, CDR2 YYNGEE. Trimming pared 3 bases from V and 8 bases from J, leaving 20 bases between. The CDR3 consists of 15 residues. The CDR3 DNA follows: TGTGCCAGCAGCGGGGGGGAGGCGCGGCGAGGAACCCAGTACTTC. Encoded protein: CASSGGEARRGTQYF.

The V and J genes are TRBV6-2 or TRBV6-3 and TRBJ2-1; a weak D match, TRBD2 (7 bases). The V gene lost 0 bases and the J gene lost 10 bases, with 22 bases spanning the gap. Germline CDR1 is MNHEY and CDR2 is SVGEGT. The CDR3 loop spans 17 amino acids. CDR3 residues: CASSYSISGTLRTEQFF. As DNA, the CDR3 is TGTGCCAGCAGTTACTCGATAAGCGGGACACTTAGGACGGAGCAGTTCTTC.

This clone was detected only a few times. Other nucleotide sequences in the sample specify the same CDR3. The chain links TRBV11-2 to TRBJ2-3; D uncertain. Germline V gene sequence: CDR1 SGHAT, CDR2 FQNNGV. V was pared by 1 base and J by 4 bases, with 3 bases between. The CDR3 covers 12 residues. CDR3 residues: CASSLGADTQYF. The CDR3 DNA reads TGTGCCAGCAGCTTAGGGGCAGATACGCAGTATTTT. The full variable domain, rest sourced from reference TRBV11-2 and TRBJ2-3, is EAGVAQSPRYKIIEKRQSVAFWCNPISGHATLYWYQQILGQGPKLLIQFQNNGVVDDSQLPKDRFSAERLKGVDSTLKIQPAKLEDSAVYLCASSLGADTQYFGPGTRLTVL.

A single count supports this clone. The gene calls are TRBV4-2 and TRBJ2-2; D perhaps matches TRBD1 (7 bases). Germline CDR1 reads LGHNA; CDR2 reads YNFKEQ. CDR3 length equals 16 residues. The ends were cut back, 3 bases at V and 5 bases at J, with 16 bases in the middle. DNA for the CDR3: TGTGCCAGCAGCCAGGTACAGGGGAGCGGGACCGGGGAGCTGTTTTTT. Protein product: CASSQVQGSGTGELFF.

This rearrangement joins TRBV28 to TRBJ1-1, with 8 bases identical to TRBD1. The CDR3 sequence is 14 residues long. From germline, CDR1 is MDHEN and CDR2 SYDVKM. Losses at the gene ends were 5 bases for V and 3 bases for J; bases not matched to a gene: 5. The CDR3 nucleotides read TGTGCCAGCAGTCCGGGGGGACAGGACACTGAAGCTTTCTTT. Translation: CASSPGGQDTEAFF.